This T cell receptor beta chain was sequenced in a study of cytomegalovirus exposure and HLA in healthy donors. Overall study findings and caveats: Follow-up analysis found HLA locus-dependent TCR association rates, highest for DRB1 and lowest for HLA-C.

As regards this clone: The antigen remains unidentified.

In germline, CDR1 is MDHEN, CDR2 SYDVKM. The V end was cut by 5 bases, the J end by 9 bases, with 11 bases between. The CDR3 totals 12 residues. PCR amplification relied on 60 Vbeta primers (plus 13 Jbeta primers). Sequencing was performed with immunoSEQ multiplex PCR; in TCRdb, only in-frame clones are kept and a portion is missing. This table holds roughly 130,000 clones, around three quarters found once. The clonotype comes from a man aged 25 to 40 in good health and CMV-seronegative. Sequencing was performed on PBMCs. The V and J genes are TRBV28 and TRBJ1-3, with D unclear. In nucleotides, the CDR3 is TGTGCCAGCAGTCCCATTTACGGCACCATATATTTT. The encoded protein is CASSPIYGTIYF.